This T cell receptor (beta chain) was recorded in a study of T cells in Graves' hyperthyroidism and ophthalmopathy. Whole-study results and caveats: Ophthalmopathy was predicted by the model a median of roughly 6.6 months ahead of onset.

This clonotype was seen ten or more times. Its antigen is unidentified. Authors of the study amplified TCR beta CDR3 regions from RNA transcripts. The HTBI set primed first-round TCR CDR3 RT-PCR. TCRdb recomputed calls from the multiplex PCR reads with MiXCR, one row per CDR3 protein. The sample consists of around 450,000 distinct CDR3 sequences, roughly 13% of them appearing once. CDR3 length: 16 residues. The J segment lost 3 bases and the V segment lost 3 bases, leaving 8 bases of the junction unmatched. The clonotype comes from a woman younger than 30 with Graves' hyperthyroidism. The specimen sequenced was blood. This chain links TRBV12-3 or TRBV12-4 with TRBJ2-7, with 10 positions matching TRBD2. This CDR3 reads CASSFSSSGSNYEQYF. The CDR3 nucleotides are TGTGCCAGCAGTTTTAGTTCTAGCGGGAGTAACTACGAGCAGTACTTC.